This T cell receptor beta chain was captured in a study of T cells in Graves' hyperthyroidism and ophthalmopathy. Whole-study context: Blood from the periphery was taken at initial diagnosis, before any treatment.

CDR3 length: 13 amino acids. Trimming removed 6 bases from V and 6 bases from J, with 14 bases in between. CDR1 and CDR2 from the germline V gene are MDHEN and SYDVKM. Researchers amplified the TCR beta CDR3 regions from RNA transcripts. Primed by the HTBI set, a first-round RT-PCR was run on the TCR CDR3. Each CDR3 protein gets one entry after TCRdb re-called the multiplex PCR reads with MiXCR. The table has approximately 600,000 distinct CDR3 sequences, more than 20% seen once. It was over 9.5 ml of fresh peripheral blood that supplied the PBMCs. This clonotype occurred many times. Its matching antigen is unknown. Findings and caveats of the study: Using 13 V-J features, a model discriminated ophthalmopathy from stable hyperthyroidism.

Sequencing used blood. The sequence was obtained from a man aged 25 to 40 with Graves' ophthalmopathy. V and J are TRBV28 and TRBJ1-1; the D is unclear. The CDR3 region has the DNA TGTGCCAGCAGAGAGAGGTGGTTCGCTGAAGCTTTCTTT. Protein sequence: CASRERWFAEAFF.